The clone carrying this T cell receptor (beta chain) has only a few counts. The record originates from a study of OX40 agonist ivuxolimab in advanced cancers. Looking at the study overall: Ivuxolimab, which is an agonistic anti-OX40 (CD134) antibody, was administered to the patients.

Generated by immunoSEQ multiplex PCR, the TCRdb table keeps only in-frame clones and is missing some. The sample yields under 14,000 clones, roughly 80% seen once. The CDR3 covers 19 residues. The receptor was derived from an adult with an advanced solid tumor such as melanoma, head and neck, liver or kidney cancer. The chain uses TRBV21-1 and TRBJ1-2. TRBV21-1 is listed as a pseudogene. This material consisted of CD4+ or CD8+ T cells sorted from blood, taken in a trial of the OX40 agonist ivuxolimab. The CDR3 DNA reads TGTGCCAGCAGCAACGCGGGGGGGCGGGACGGTTCCTTGAACTATGGCTACACCTTC. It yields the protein CASSNAGGRDGSLNYGYTF.